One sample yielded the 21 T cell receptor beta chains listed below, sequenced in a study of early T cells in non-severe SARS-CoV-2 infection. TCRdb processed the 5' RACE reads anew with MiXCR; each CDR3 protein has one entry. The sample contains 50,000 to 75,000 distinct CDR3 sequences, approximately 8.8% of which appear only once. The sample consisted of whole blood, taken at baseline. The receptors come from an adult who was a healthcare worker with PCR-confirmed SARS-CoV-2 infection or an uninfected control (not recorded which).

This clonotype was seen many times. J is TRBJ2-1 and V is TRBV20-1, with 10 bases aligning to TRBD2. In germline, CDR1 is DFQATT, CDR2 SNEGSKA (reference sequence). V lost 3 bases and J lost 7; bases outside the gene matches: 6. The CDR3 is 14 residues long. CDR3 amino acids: CSASAAGGGNEQFF. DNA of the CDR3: TGCAGTGCTAGCGCAGCGGGAGGGGGGAATGAGCAGTTCTTC.

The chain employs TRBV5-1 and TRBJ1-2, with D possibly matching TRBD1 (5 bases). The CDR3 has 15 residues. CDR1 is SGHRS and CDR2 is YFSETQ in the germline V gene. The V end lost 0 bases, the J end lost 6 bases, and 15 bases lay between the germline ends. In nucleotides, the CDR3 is TGCGCCAGCAGCTTGGAGGCCAGGGCGTCGGATGGCTACACCTTC. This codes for CASSLEARASDGYTF.

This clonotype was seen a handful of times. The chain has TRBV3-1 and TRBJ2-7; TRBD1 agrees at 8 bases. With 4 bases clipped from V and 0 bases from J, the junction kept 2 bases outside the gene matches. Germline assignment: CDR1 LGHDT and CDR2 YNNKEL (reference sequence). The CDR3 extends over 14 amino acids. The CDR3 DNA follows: TGTGCCAGCAGCCGGGACAGGAACTCCTACGAGCAGTACTTC. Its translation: CASSRDRNSYEQYF.

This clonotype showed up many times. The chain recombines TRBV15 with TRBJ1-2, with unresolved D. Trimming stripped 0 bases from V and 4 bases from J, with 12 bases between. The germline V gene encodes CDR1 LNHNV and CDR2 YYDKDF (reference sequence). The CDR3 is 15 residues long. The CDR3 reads CATSRDLSSGYGYTF. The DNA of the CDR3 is TGTGCCACCAGCAGAGATCTCTCCAGCGGCTATGGCTACACCTTC.

The DNA of the CDR3 is TGTGCCAGCAGTTACGCCATGGTCCCGACCGCTTTCTTT. Amino acid sequence: CASSYAMVPTAFF. This rearrangement joins TRBV6-2 or TRBV6-3 to TRBJ1-1; the D is unclear. This CDR3 is built from 13 residues. Per germline, CDR1 MNHEY and CDR2 SVGEGT. The ends were cut back, 2 bases at V and 11 bases at J, with 15 bases in the middle.

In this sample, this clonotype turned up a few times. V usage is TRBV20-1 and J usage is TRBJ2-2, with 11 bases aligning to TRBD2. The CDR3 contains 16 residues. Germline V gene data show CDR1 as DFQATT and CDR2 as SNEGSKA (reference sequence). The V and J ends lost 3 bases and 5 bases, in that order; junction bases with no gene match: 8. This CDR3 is CSARGLAGGGTGELFF. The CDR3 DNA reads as TGCAGTGCTAGGGGGCTAGCGGGAGGAGGAACCGGGGAGCTGTTTTTT.

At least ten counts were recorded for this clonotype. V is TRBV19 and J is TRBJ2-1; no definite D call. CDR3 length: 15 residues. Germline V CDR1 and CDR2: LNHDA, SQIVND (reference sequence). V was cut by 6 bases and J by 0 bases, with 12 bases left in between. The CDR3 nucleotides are TGTGCCAGTAGGCTAACCCCGAGCTCCTACAATGAGCAGTTCTTC. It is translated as CASRLTPSSYNEQFF.

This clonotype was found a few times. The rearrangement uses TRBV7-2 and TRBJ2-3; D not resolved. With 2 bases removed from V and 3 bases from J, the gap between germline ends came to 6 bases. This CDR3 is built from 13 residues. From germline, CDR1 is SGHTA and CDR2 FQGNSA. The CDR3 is CASSLIFTDTQYF. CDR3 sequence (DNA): TGTGCCAGCAGCTTAATATTTACAGATACGCAGTATTTT.

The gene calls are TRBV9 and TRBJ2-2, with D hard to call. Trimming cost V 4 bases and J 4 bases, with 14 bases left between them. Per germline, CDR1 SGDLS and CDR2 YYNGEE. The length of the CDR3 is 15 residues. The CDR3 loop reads CASSQPPPSTGELFF. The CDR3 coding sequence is TGTGCCAGCAGCCAACCACCGCCGTCCACCGGGGAGCTGTTTTTT. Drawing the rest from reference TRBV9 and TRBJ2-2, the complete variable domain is DSGVTQTPKHLITATGQRVTLRCSPRSGDLSVYWYQQSLDQGLQFLIQYYNGEERAKGNILERFSAQQFPDLHSELNLSSLELGDSALYFCASSQPPPSTGELFFGEGSRLTVL.

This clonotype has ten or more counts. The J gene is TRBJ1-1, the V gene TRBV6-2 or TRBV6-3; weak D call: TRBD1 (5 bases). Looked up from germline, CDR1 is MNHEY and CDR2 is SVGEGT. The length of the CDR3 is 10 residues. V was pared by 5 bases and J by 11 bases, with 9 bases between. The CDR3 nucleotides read TGTGCCAGCAGTGGGGGAGCGGCTTTCTTT. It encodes CASSGGAAFF.

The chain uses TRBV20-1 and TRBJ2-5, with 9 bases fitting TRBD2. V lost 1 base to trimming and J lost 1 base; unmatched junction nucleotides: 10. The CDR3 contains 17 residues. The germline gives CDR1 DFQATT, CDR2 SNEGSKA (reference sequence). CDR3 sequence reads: CSARGVGGRVVQETQYF. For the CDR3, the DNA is TGCAGTGCTAGAGGGGTCGGCGGGAGGGTGGTCCAAGAGACCCAGTACTTC.

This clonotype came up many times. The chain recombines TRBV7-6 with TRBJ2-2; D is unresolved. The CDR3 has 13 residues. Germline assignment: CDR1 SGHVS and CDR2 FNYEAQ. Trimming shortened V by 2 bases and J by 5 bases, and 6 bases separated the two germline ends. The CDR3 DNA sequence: TGTGCCAGCAGCTTAATGGCGACCGGGGAGCTGTTTTTT. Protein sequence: CASSLMATGELFF.

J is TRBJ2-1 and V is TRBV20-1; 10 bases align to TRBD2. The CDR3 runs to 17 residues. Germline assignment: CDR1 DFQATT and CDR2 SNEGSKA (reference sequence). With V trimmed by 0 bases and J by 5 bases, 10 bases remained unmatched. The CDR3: CSARDHRLAGIHNEQFF. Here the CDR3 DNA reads TGCAGTGCTAGAGACCATAGACTAGCGGGCATACACAATGAGCAGTTCTTC.

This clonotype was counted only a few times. The CDR3 nucleotides are TGCGCCAGCAGCCCACTAGGACTAGCGGGAGAACAGACCCAGTACTTC. Translating it yields CASSPLGLAGEQTQYF. This chain links TRBV4-3 with TRBJ2-5; 13 nucleotides align to TRBD2. Trimming at V came to 4 bases and at J to 6 bases, leaving 8 bases not matched to a gene. Germline CDR1 reads LGHNA; CDR2 reads YSLEER. This CDR3 comprises 16 residues.

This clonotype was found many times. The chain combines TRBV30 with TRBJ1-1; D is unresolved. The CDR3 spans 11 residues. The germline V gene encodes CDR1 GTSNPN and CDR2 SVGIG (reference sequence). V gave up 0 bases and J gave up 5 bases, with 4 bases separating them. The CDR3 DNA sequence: TGTGCCTGGAGTGTACAAACTGAAGCTTTCTTT. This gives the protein CAWSVQTEAFF.

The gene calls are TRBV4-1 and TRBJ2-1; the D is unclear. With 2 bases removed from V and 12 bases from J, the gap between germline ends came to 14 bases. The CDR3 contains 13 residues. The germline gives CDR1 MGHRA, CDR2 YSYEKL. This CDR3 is CASSQPGPPGQFF. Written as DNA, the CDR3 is TGCGCCAGCAGCCAACCGGGCCCGCCGGGGCAGTTCTTC.

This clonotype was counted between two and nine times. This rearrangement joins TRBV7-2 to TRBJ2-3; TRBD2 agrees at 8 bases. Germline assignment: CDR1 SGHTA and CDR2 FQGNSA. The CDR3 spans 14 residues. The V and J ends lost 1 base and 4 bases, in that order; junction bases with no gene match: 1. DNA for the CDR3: TGTGCCAGCAGCTTAGAACTAGCGGCAGATACGCAGTATTTT. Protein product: CASSLELAADTQYF.

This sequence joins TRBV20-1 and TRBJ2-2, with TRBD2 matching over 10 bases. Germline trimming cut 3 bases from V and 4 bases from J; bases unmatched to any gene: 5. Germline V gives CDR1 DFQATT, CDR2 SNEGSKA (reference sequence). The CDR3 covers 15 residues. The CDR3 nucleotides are TGCAGTGCTAGTGAGCGGGAGGGTCCCACCGGGGAGCTGTTTTTT. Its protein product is CSASEREGPTGELFF.

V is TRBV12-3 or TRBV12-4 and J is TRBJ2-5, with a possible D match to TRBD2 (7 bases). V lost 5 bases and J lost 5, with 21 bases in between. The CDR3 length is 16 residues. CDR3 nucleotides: TGTGCCAGCAGTGCCGCGGGGGCCTCTCGAAGGGAGACCCAGTACTTC. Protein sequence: CASSAAGASRRETQYF.

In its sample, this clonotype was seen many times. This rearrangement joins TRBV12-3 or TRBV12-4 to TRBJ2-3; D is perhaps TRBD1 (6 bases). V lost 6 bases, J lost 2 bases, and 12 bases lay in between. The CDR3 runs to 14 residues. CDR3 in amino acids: CASSLTGNTDTQYF. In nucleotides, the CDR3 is TGTGCCAGCAGCCTGACAGGAAACACAGATACGCAGTATTTT.

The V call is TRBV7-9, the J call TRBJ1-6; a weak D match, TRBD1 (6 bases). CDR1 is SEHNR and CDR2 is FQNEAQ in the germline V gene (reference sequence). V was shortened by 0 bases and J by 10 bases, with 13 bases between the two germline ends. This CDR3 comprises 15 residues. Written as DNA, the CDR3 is TGTGCCAGCAGCTTAGCGCGCCAGGGGCGCTCACCCCTCCACTTT. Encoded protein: CASSLARQGRSPLHF.